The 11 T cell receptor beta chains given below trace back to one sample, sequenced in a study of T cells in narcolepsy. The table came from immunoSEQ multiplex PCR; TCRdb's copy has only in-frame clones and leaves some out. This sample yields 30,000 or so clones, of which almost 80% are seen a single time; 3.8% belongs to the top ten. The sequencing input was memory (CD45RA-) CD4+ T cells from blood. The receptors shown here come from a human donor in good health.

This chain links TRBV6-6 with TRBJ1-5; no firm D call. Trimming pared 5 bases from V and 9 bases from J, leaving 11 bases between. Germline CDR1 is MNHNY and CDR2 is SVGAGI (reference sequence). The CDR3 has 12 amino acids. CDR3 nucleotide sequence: TGTGCCAGCAGTCCCGGTCAAGGGCCCCAGCATTTT. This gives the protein CASSPGQGPQHF.

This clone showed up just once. The CDR3 sequence is CASTIGGHSNQPQHF. CDR3 in DNA: TGTGCCAGTACCATTGGGGGACACAGCAATCAGCCCCAGCATTTT. The rearrangement joins TRBV19 to TRBJ1-5, with D maybe TRBD1 (6 bases). Per germline, CDR1 LNHDA and CDR2 SQIVND (reference sequence). The V end lost 7 bases, the J end lost 1 base, and 14 bases lay between the germline ends. This CDR3 has 15 amino acids.

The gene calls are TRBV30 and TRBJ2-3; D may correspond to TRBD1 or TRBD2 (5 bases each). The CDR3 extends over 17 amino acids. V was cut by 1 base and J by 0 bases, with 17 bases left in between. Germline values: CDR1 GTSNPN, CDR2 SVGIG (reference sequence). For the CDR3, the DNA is TGTGCCTGGAGTGCTAGCTGGGGCAGACCTAGCACAGATACGCAGTATTTT. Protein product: CAWSASWGRPSTDTQYF.

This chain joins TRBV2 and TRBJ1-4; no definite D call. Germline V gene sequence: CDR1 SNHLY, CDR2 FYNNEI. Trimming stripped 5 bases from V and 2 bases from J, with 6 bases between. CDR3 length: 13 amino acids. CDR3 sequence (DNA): TGTGCCAGCAGTTTACAGACTAATGAAAAACTGTTTTTT. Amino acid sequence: CASSLQTNEKLFF.

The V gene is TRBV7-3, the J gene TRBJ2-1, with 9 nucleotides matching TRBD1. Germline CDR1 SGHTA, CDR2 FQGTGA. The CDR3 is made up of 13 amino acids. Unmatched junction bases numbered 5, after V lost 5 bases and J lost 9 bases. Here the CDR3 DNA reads TGTGCCAGCAGCCCGGGGGGACAGGGTGAGCAGTTCTTC. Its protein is CASSPGGQGEQFF.

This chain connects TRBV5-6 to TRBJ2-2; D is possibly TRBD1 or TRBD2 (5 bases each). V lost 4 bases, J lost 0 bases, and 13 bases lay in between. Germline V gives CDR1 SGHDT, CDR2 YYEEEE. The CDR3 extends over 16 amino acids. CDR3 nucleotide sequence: TGTGCCAGCAGCATCGGGACGGCGGCGAACACCGGGGAGCTGTTTTTT. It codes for CASSIGTAANTGELFF.

The CDR3 DNA reads TGTGCCAGCAGATCCGGGACAGGGAACATTCAGTACTTC. Amino acid sequence: CASRSGTGNIQYF. This chain uses TRBV6-1 with TRBJ2-4; TRBD1 matches 9 bases. V trimming: 6 bases; J trimming: 7 bases; junction bases outside the gene matches: 4. Germline V gene data show CDR1 as MNHNS and CDR2 as SASEGT. The CDR3 has 13 residues.

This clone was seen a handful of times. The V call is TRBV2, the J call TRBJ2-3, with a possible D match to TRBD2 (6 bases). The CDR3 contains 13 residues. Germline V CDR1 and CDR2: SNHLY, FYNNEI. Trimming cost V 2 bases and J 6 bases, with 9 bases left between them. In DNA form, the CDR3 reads TGTGCCAGCAGTGAATCAGGAGGGGATACGCAGTATTTT. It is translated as CASSESGGDTQYF.

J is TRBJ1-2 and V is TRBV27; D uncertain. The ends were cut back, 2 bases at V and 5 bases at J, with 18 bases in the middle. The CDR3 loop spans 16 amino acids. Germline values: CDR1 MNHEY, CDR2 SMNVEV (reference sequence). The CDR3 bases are TGTGCCAGCAGTTTAGTAGCGGAAACGGCCAGATATGGCTACACCTTC. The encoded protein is CASSLVAETARYGYTF.

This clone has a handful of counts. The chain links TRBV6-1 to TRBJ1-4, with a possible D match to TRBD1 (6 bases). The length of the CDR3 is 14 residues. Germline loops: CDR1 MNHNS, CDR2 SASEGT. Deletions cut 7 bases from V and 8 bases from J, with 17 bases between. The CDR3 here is CASITGGPQEKLFF. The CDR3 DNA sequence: TGTGCCAGCATAACGGGGGGCCCGCAAGAAAAACTGTTTTTT.

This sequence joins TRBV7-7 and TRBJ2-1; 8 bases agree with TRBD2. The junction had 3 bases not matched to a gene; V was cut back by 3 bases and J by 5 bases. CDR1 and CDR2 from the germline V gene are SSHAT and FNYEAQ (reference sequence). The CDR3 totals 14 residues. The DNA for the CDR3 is TGTGCCAGCAGCTTGGGGACTAGTAACAATGAGCAGTTCTTC. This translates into CASSLGTSNNEQFF. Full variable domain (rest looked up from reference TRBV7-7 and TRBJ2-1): GAGVSQSPRYKVTKRGQDVTLRCDPISSHATLYWYQQALGQGPEFLTYFNYEAQPDKSGLPSDRFSAERPEGSISTLTIQRTEQRDSAMYRCASSLGTSNNEQFFGPGTRLTVL.